These T cell receptor beta chains were read from a single sample in a study of radiotherapy plus CTLA-4 blockade in lung cancer. The protocol was immunoSEQ multiplex PCR, while the TCRdb copy is restricted to in-frame clones and leaves out a portion. The repertoire holds fewer than 55,000 clones, with approximately 71% as singletons. The source was peripheral blood, collected from a patient treated with radiotherapy plus ipilimumab. These receptors were taken from a human donor with non-small cell lung cancer whose response to radiotherapy plus ipilimumab could not be evaluated. The CDR3 runs from the conserved cysteine through the conserved F or W. Fields, in order: clone size, V gene, J gene, D gene, CDR3 protein, CDR3 DNA. D genes are given only for firm matches. Not all rows give a size; the values are once, few, many and, for expanded clones, a class.

.	TRBV9	TRBJ2-5	.	CASSSGRGGETQYF	TGTGCCAGCAGCTCGGGCAGGGGCGGGGAGACCCAGTACTTC
.	TRBV18	TRBJ2-6	.	CASSPTASGANVLTF	TGTGCCAGCTCACCAACAGCCTCTGGGGCCAACGTCCTGACTTTC
.	TRBV10-2	TRBJ1-1	TRBD1	CASGTQGGRPFF	TGCGCCAGCGGAACACAGGGGGGTCGGCCTTTCTTT
.	TRBV30	TRBJ2-5	TRBD1	CAWRSQGADLYQETQYF	TGTGCCTGGAGGTCACAGGGGGCTGATCTGTACCAAGAGACCCAGTACTTC
.	TRBV7-9	TRBJ2-7	.	CATGKTGYEQYF	TGTGCCACAGGGAAGACCGGGTACGAGCAGTACTTC
once	TRBV7-2	TRBJ1-2	.	CASRLRRGSVDGYTF	TGTGCCAGCAGGTTAAGGAGGGGCAGCGTGGATGGCTACACCTTC
once	TRBV5-1	TRBJ2-3	.	CASSLDPAGLNTDTQYF	TGCGCCAGCAGCTTGGACCCGGCGGGACTCAACACAGATACGCAGTATTTT
.	TRBV6-6	TRBJ1-2	.	CASSYPEEGYTF	TGTGCCAGCAGTTACCCCGAGGAGGGCTACACCTTC
.	TRBV9	TRBJ2-7	TRBD2	CASSEAGTSDYEQYF	TGTGCCAGCAGCGAGGCAGGGACTAGCGATTACGAGCAGTACTTC
few	TRBV13	TRBJ1-2	.	CASSLRGNNYGYTF	TGTGCCAGCAGCTTACGAGGGAATAACTATGGCTACACCTTC
.	TRBV27	TRBJ1-2	.	CASSSGLLVPNYGYTF	TGTGCCAGCAGTTCTGGGCTTTTGGTGCCTAACTATGGCTACACCTTC
few	TRBV6-6	TRBJ2-2	TRBD2	CASSSSGVVELFF	TGTGCCAGCAGTTCTAGCGGGGTCGTGGAGCTGTTTTTT
.	TRBV7-2	TRBJ2-3	.	CASSFGDTGLTQYF	TGTGCCAGCAGCTTCGGGGACACTGGTCTAACGCAGTATTTT
once	TRBV28	TRBJ2-7	.	CATERNEQYF	TGTGCCACCGAGAGGAACGAGCAGTACTTC
.	TRBV7-2	TRBJ2-1	TRBD2	CASSWEGEQFF	TGTGCCAGCAGCTGGGAGGGTGAGCAGTTCTTC
once	TRBV7-2	TRBJ2-7	TRBD2	CASSTWREEDEQYF	TGTGCCAGCAGCACGTGGCGGGAGGAGGACGAGCAGTACTTC
.	TRBV18	TRBJ1-4	TRBD1	CASSPRDREEKLFF	TGTGCCAGCTCCCCGCGCGACAGGGAGGAAAAACTGTTTTTT
.	TRBV25-1	TRBJ2-5	.	CAAPPFRNQETQYF	TGTGCCGCTCCCCCCTTCAGGAACCAAGAGACCCAGTACTTC
few	TRBV5-1	TRBJ1-2	TRBD1	CASSWGLTGQGVDGYTF	TGCGCCAGCAGCTGGGGATTAACGGGACAGGGGGTGGACGGCTACACCTTC
few	TRBV7-8	TRBJ1-5	.	CASSYGRSVGNQPQHF	TGTGCCAGCAGCTACGGTAGGAGTGTGGGCAATCAGCCCCAGCATTTT
.	TRBV2	TRBJ1-5	TRBD1	CASRDRDQPQHF	TGTGCCAGCAGGGACAGGGATCAGCCCCAGCATTTT
.	TRBV9	TRBJ1-1	.	CASSVTGMNTEAFF	TGTGCCAGCAGCGTAACGGGGATGAACACTGAAGCTTTCTTT
.	TRBV7-9	TRBJ2-5	.	CASSFSLGPYGETQYF	TGTGCCAGCAGCTTCAGTTTGGGGCCTTATGGAGAGACCCAGTACTTC
.	TRBV6-6	TRBJ1-5	.	CASRPQGDQPQHF	TGTGCCAGCAGACCCCAGGGCGATCAGCCCCAGCATTTT
.	TRBV18	TRBJ2-7	.	CASSPPVPPGEQYF	TGTGCCAGCTCACCGCCCGTCCCACCGGGCGAGCAGTACTTC
.	TRBV7-9	TRBJ2-7	TRBD2	CASSRTGGGSYEQYF	TGTGCCAGCAGCCGCACGGGGGGGGGTTCCTACGAGCAGTACTTC
.	TRBV15	TRBJ1-4	TRBD1	CATSRDNNRGRPLLFF	TGTGCCACCAGCAGAGATAATAACAGGGGGCGACCATTACTGTTTTTT